The clone carrying this T cell receptor beta chain was counted ten times or more. Its antigen is currently unknown. This entry belongs to a study of spatial heterogeneity in lung cancer. In TCRdb, the 5' RACE reads were re-called with MiXCR into one record per CDR3 protein. The repertoire includes 9,500 to 11,000 distinct CDR3 sequences, 7.5% to 9.5% of them detected once, and about 20% sits in the top ten. As to time point: sample taken at primary tumor resection. V was clipped by 5 bases and J by 9 bases, with 13 bases between them. The germline V gene encodes CDR1 KGHDR and CDR2 SFDVKD. The CDR3 length is 13 residues. Findings of the study overall: Tumor mutation count correlated with how many alpha and beta TCRs expanded intratumorally.

The chain recombines TRBV24-1 with TRBJ2-1; D uncertain. The source was lung tumor tissue, collected at surgery. This TCR was recovered from a male donor with early-stage non-small cell lung cancer. The chain's CDR3 is CATSGYLGGEQFF. In DNA, the CDR3 is TGTGCCACCAGTGGTTACTTAGGCGGTGAGCAGTTCTTC.